This T cell receptor (beta chain) came from a study of T cell responses to AZD1222 COVID-19 vaccine. Study-level results: Across spike, vaccine-associated CD4 TCRs were found, dominant at 160-218 and 743-854.

Pooled in the analysis were second doses at about 4 or about 12 weeks. In the case of this clone: The antigen is undetermined.

TCRdb's copy holds only in-frame clones and misses some; the assay was immunoSEQ multiplex PCR. The data hold 100,000 or so clones, with 89% observed a single time. The V end was cut by 8 bases, the J end by 3 bases, with 11 bases between. Germline CDR1 is MDHEN and CDR2 is SYDVKM. The CDR3 contains 12 residues. This sequence originates from an adult who received the AZD1222 COVID-19 vaccine. V gene TRBV28 combines with J gene TRBJ2-7; D is tentatively TRBD1 or TRBD2 (5 bases each). This specimen was peripheral blood, taken 28 days after the second AZD1222 dose. The CDR3 loop reads CASGRQNYEQYF. For the CDR3, the DNA is TGTGCCAGCGGGAGACAGAACTACGAGCAGTACTTC. Supplemented by reference TRBV28 and TRBJ2-7, the full variable domain reads DVKVTQSSRYLVKRTGEKVFLECVQDMDHENMFWYRQDPGLGLRLIYFSYDVKMKEKGDIPEGYSVSREKKERFSLILESASTNQTSMYLCASGRQNYEQYFGPGTRLTVT.